This T cell receptor (beta chain) was identified during a study of blood T cell repertoires in COVID-19. Across the whole study: PBMCs, B-cell-depleted T cells, or T cells provided the cDNA or gDNA that made up the material.

CDR1 and CDR2 (germline): MDHEN, SYDVKM. The V and J ends lost 4 bases and 0 bases respectively, with 12 bases between them. The CDR3 contains 15 residues. As processed by the authors: For nucleated cells, counts were estimated from reference gene primer amplification. Sequencing was performed with immunoSEQ multiplex PCR; in TCRdb, only in-frame clones are kept and a portion is missing. The V and J calls and clone size were taken over from that table, and D and trimming were inferred from the DNA. The table includes fewer than 150,000 clones, around nine tenths detected once. This chain links TRBV28 with TRBJ1-1; D is perhaps TRBD1 (5 bases). The specimen was peripheral blood. The TCR comes from a man aged 45 to 65 with active or convalescent COVID-19. CDR3 protein: CASSSRQLLNTEAFF. In DNA form, the CDR3 reads TGTGCCAGCAGTTCCCGACAGCTACTGAACACTGAAGCTTTCTTT.